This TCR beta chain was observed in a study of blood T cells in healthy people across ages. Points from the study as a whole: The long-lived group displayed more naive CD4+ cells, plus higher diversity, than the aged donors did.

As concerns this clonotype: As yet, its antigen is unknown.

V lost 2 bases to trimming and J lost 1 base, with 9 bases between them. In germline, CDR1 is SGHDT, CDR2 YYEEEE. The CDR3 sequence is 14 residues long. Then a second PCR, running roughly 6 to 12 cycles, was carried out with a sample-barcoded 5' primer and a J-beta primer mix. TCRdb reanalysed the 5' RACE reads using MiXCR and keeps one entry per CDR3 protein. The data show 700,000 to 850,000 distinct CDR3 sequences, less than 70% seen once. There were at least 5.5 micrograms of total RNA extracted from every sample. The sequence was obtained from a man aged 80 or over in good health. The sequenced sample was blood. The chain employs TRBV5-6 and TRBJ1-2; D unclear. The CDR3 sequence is CASSFLGNNYGYTF. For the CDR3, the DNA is TGTGCCAGCAGCTTCCTGGGAAATAACTATGGCTACACCTTC.